The TCR beta chain under discussion was sequenced for a study of shared clonotypes between healthy human individuals. Broader study findings: Researchers sampled only blood; tissue repertoires likely differ.

As concerns this clone: As yet, its antigen is unknown.

Libraries were prepared by immunoSEQ multiplex PCR; TCRdb keeps only in-frame clonotypes and omits some of them. The data show approximately 1,000,000 clones, 70% to 85% seen once. From CD4+ cells came CD45RA+ naive and CD45RA-negative memory subsets. Source material: memory CD4+ T cells from PBMCs. Described subset: CD45RA-negative fraction. This TCR was sampled from a man younger than 35 in good health. Some clones in this sample may be carry-over from other donors' samples.

CDR3 sequence reads: CASSLDLEGRTLGETQYF. The CDR3 DNA reads TGTGCCAGCAGCTTAGATCTAGAGGGTAGGACCCTCGGGGAGACCCAGTACTTC. The rearrangement uses TRBV11-2 and TRBJ2-5; D is possibly TRBD2 (5 bases). The V gene lost 0 bases and the J gene lost 5 bases, with 22 bases spanning the gap. CDR3 length: 18 residues. Germline CDR1 is SGHAT and CDR2 is FQNNGV.